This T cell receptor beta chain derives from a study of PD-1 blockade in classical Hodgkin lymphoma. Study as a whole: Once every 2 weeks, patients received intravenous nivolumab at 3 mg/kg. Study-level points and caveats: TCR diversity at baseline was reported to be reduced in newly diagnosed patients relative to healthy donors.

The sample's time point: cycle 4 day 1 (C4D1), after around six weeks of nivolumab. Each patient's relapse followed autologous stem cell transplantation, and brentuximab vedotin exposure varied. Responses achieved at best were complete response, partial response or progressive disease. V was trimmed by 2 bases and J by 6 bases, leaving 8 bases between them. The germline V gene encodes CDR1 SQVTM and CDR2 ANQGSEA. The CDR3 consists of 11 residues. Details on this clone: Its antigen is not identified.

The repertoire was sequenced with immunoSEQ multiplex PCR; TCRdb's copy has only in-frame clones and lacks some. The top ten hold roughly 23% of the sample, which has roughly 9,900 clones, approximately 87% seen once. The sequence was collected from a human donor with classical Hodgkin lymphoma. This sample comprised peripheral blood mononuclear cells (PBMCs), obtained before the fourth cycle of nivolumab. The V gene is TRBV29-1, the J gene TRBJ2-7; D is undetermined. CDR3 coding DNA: TGCAGCGTTGAAATTGCCAGCGAGCAGTACTTC. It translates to CSVEIASEQYF.